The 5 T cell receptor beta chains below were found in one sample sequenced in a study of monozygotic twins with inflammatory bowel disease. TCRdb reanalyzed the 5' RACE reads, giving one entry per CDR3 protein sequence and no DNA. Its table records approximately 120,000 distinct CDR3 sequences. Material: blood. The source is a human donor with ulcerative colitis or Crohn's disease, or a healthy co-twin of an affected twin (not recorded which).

This CDR3 is CASMRGFQETQYF. The chain is built from TRBV6-1 and TRBJ2-5. Germline CDR1 reads MNHNS; CDR2 reads SASEGT. This CDR3 contains 13 residues.

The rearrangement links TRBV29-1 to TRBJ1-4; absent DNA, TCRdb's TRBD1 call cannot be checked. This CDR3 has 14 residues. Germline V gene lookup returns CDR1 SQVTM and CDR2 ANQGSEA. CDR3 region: CSVILGAQDEKLFF.

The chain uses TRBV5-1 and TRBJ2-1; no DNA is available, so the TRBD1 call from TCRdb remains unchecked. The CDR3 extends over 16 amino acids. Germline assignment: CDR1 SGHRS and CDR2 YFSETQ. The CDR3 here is CASSLDRTGDYNEQFF.

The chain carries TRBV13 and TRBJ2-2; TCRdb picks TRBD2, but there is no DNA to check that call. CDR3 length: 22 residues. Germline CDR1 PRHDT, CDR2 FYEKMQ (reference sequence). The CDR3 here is CASSNYPGLAGGPWANTGELFF.

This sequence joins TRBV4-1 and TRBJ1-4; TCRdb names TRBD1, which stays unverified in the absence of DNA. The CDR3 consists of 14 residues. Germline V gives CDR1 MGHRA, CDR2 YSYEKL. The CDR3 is CASSRADRNEKLFF.